This T cell receptor (beta chain) was recorded in a study of blood T cell repertoires in COVID-19. Turning to the study itself: The cDNA or gDNA used as material had been derived from T cells, B-cell-depleted T cells, or PBMCs.

The germline V gene has CDR1 SSHAT and CDR2 FNYEAQ (reference sequence). V lost 1 base and J lost 0, with 9 bases in between. This CDR3 has 16 residues. This clone was observed once. Everyone who took part was roughly 18 to 90 years old, and they came from about two dozen US areas. In assigning cohorts, the study relied on participant-reported clinical history. In the original workflow: Reference gene primer amplification gave estimated nucleated cell counts. Sequencing used immunoSEQ multiplex PCR; TCRdb keeps in-frame clones, though not all of them. The V and J calls and clone size are taken from that table; D and trimming were inferred from the DNA. The sample consists of 250,000 to 300,000 clones, 70% to 90% of them appearing once.

The source is a woman in her 30s who had recovered from COVID-19. The chain uses TRBV7-7 and TRBJ2-2, with D maybe TRBD1 (6 bases). Sequenced input: PBMCs or T cells enriched from blood (not recorded which). Here the CDR3 DNA reads TGTGCCAGCAGCTTAGAGAGACAGGCGAACACCGGGGAGCTGTTTTTT. Its protein is CASSLERQANTGELFF.